Listed here is a single T cell receptor (beta chain). Each CDR3 protein gets one entry after TCRdb re-called the 5' RACE reads with MiXCR. The sample contains about 60,000 distinct CDR3 sequences, around 21% of which appear only once. The data stem from a study of early T cells in non-severe SARS-CoV-2 infection. Per germline, CDR1 SGHRS and CDR2 YFSETQ. With 2 bases removed from V and 0 bases from J, the gap between germline ends came to 12 bases. CDR3 size: 17 residues. The TCR was taken from an adult who was a healthcare worker with PCR-confirmed SARS-CoV-2 infection or an uninfected control (not recorded which). The rearrangement joins TRBV5-1 to TRBJ1-6; D is perhaps TRBD1 (6 bases). Sequencing used whole blood, obtained at baseline. The CDR3 nucleotides are TGCGCCAGCAGCTTATCAACAGGGAGCTCCTATAATTCACCCCTCCACTTT. This codes for CASSLSTGSSYNSPLHF.